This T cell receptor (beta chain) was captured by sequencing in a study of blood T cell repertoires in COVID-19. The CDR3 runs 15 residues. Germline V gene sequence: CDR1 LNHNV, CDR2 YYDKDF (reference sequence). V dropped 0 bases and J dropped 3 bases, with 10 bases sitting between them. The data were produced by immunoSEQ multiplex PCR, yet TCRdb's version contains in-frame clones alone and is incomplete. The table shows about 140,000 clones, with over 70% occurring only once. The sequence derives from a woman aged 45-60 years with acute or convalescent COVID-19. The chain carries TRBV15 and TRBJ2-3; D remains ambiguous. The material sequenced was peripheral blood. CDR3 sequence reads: CATSRDHGQTDTQYF. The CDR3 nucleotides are TGTGCCACCAGCAGAGATCATGGGCAGACAGATACGCAGTATTTT.